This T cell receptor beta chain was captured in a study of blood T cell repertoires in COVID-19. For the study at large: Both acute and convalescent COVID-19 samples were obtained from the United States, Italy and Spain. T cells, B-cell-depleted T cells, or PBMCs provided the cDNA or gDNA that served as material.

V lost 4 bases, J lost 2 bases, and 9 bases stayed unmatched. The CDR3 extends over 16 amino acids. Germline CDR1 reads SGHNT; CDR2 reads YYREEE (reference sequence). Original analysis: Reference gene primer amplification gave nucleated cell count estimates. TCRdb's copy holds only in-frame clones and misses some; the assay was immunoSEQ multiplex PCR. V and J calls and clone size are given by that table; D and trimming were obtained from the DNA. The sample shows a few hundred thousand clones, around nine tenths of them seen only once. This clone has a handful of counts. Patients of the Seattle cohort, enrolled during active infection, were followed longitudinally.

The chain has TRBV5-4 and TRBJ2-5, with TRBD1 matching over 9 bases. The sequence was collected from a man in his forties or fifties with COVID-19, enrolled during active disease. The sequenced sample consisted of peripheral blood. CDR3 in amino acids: CASSAGTGWRQETQYF. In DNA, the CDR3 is TGTGCCAGCAGCGCCGGGACAGGGTGGCGGCAAGAGACCCAGTACTTC.